The T cell receptor beta chain described here comes from a study of T cells after yellow fever vaccination. The overall study: Preparation used SMART-Seq v4 Ultra Low Input for the low-cell-number fractions. Regarding the study as a whole: Post-booster repertoires contained most primary-vaccination clones again (about 95% CD4, over 70% CD8).

UMIs were added to TCR cDNA along with a universal primer site when it was made by 5'RACE template switching. TCRdb redid the calling of the 5' RACE reads with MiXCR, one entry per CDR3 protein. Of 230,000 or so distinct CDR3 sequences in the sample, 3.6% were seen once. In its sample, this clonotype was seen many times. Its antigen is still unknown. The junction had 16 bases not matched to a gene; V was cut back by 6 bases and J by 6 bases. The CDR3 consists of 16 residues. Germline V CDR1 and CDR2: SGHTA, FQGNSA. The sequence came from a young man who received the YFV17D yellow fever vaccine. The sample consisted of PBMCs, taken 15 days after the yellow fever booster vaccination. The chain links TRBV7-2 to TRBJ2-7; 8 positions match TRBD2. As DNA, the CDR3 is TGTGCCAGCAGTATCACCCCGCCTGGGGCGGGGGGCGAGCAGTACTTC. Protein product: CASSITPPGAGGEQYF.